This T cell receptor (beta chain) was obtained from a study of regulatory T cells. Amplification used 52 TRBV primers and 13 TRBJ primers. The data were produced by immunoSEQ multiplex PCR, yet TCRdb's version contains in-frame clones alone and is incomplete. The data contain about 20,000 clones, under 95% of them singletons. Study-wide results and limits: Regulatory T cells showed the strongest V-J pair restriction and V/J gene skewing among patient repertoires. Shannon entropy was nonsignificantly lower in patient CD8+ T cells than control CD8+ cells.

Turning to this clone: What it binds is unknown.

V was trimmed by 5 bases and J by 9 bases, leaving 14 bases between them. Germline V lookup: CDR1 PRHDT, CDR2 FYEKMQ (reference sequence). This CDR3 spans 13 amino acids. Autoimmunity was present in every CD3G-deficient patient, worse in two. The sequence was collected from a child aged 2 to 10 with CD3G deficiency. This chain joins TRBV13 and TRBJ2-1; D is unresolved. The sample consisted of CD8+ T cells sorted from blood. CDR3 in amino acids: CASSRATRPEQFF. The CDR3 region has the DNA TGTGCCAGCAGCCGGGCGACCCGCCCTGAGCAGTTCTTC.